Below are 12 T cell receptor beta chains sequenced from a single sample in a study of cytomegalovirus exposure and HLA in healthy donors. Amplification used 60 Vbeta primers and 13 Jbeta primers. Assay: immunoSEQ multiplex PCR; the TCRdb copy retains only in-frame clones and omits some. Among 170,000 or so clones listed, roughly 79% were seen once. The sample taken for sequencing was PBMCs. These receptors originate from a woman in her forties or fifties in good health and CMV-seropositive.

The chain combines TRBV27 with TRBJ1-6; D call uncertain. V was clipped by 4 bases and J by 10 bases, with 17 bases between them. CDR1 is MNHEY and CDR2 is SMNVEV in the germline V gene (reference sequence). The CDR3 loop spans 15 amino acids. DNA for the CDR3: TGTGCCAGCAGTTCGAGGGAGGGTTATGAGTCACCCCTCCACTTT. Protein: CASSSREGYESPLHF.

The chain carries TRBV9 and TRBJ2-2, with TRBD2 matching over 8 bases. There are 18 residues in the CDR3. V lost 0 bases and J lost 5; bases outside the gene matches: 12. The germline gives CDR1 SGDLS, CDR2 YYNGEE. The CDR3 DNA reads TGTGCCAGCAGCGTAGACGGGGGGGAAGGATATGGGACCGGGGAGCTGTTTTTT. Its protein is CASSVDGGEGYGTGELFF.

The rearrangement uses TRBV7-2 and TRBJ2-1, with 10 nucleotides matching TRBD2. There are 15 residues in the CDR3. In germline, CDR1 is SGHTA, CDR2 FQGNSA. Trimming took 1 base from V and 10 from J; bases not matched to a gene: 7. The CDR3 region is CASSLGAGGLGEQFF. For the CDR3, the DNA is TGTGCCAGCAGCTTAGGAGCGGGGGGGCTGGGCGAGCAGTTCTTC.

The CDR3 loop reads CAWSPGNYGYTF. The DNA for the CDR3 is TGTGCCTGGAGTCCAGGCAACTATGGCTACACCTTC. This chain joins TRBV30 and TRBJ1-2; D is unclear. V was clipped by 2 bases and J by 2 bases, with 6 bases between them. Germline assignment: CDR1 GTSNPN and CDR2 SVGIG (reference sequence). The CDR3 sequence is 12 residues long.

The gene calls are TRBV19 and TRBJ2-7; maybe TRBD1 (5 bases). This CDR3 is built from 13 residues. CDR1 and CDR2 from the germline V gene are LNHDA and SQIVND (reference sequence). V gave up 8 bases and J gave up 0 bases, with 11 bases separating them. CDR3 DNA: TGTGCCAGTGTAGACAGAAGCTCCTACGAGCAGTACTTC. Its protein product is CASVDRSSYEQYF.

J is TRBJ2-2 and V is TRBV5-4, with TRBD1 identical over 7 bases. The trim removed 1 base at V and 2 bases at J, leaving 8 bases unmatched. Germline loops: CDR1 SGHNT, CDR2 YYREEE (reference sequence). The length of the CDR3 is 17 residues. CDR3 sequence: CASSLRPGTENTGELFF. The CDR3 region has the DNA TGTGCCAGCAGCTTGCGACCCGGGACAGAAAACACCGGGGAGCTGTTTTTT.

The chain joins TRBV5-1 to TRBJ1-1, with D tentatively TRBD1 (6 bases). The germline CDR1 and CDR2 sequences are SGHRS and YFSETQ. CDR3 length: 16 amino acids. With 2 bases removed from V and 5 bases from J, the gap between germline ends came to 19 bases. As DNA, the CDR3 is TGCGCCAGCAGCTTTGGCCTATTGGGGCAGGGGACTGAAGCTTTCTTT. This sequence encodes CASSFGLLGQGTEAFF.

The rearrangement joins TRBV30 to TRBJ2-7, with D tentatively TRBD2 (6 bases). CDR3 size: 12 residues. Trimming removed 4 bases from V and 6 bases from J, with 13 bases in between. Per germline, CDR1 GTSNPN and CDR2 SVGIG (reference sequence). The CDR3 sequence: CAWNPGGTEQYF. CDR3 in DNA: TGTGCCTGGAACCCAGGAGGGACCGAGCAGTACTTC. Full variable domain (outside the CDR3, taken from reference TRBV30 and TRBJ2-7): SQTIHQWPATLVQPVGSPLSLECTVEGTSNPNLYWYRQAAGRGLQLLFYSVGIGQISSEVPQNLSASRPQDRQFILSSKKLLLSDSGFYLCAWNPGGTEQYFGPGTRLTVT.

The chain has TRBV29-1 and TRBJ2-1; 12 bases map to TRBD1. CDR1 SQVTM and CDR2 ANQGSEA come from the germline V gene. CDR3 length: 14 amino acids. The junction had 6 bases not matched to a gene; V was cut back by 5 bases and J by 7 bases. CDR3 sequence: CSVNRDRGLNEQFF. The CDR3, as DNA: TGCAGCGTTAACCGGGACAGGGGGCTAAATGAGCAGTTCTTC.

This clone has more than one count but fewer than ten. The chain employs TRBV6-5 and TRBJ2-1, with D perhaps matching TRBD1 (6 bases). CDR1 is MNHEY and CDR2 is SVGAGI in the germline V gene. V lost 6 bases and J 9 bases, leaving 15 bases between the germline ends. The CDR3 consists of 13 residues. The CDR3 region has the DNA TGTGCCAGCAGCCGCACAGGGCCGGGTGAGCAGTTCTTC. Translation: CASSRTGPGEQFF.

The V call is TRBV5-1, the J call TRBJ2-3, with a tentative D call TRBD2 (5 bases). Trimming left V 3 bases short and J 1 base short, with 18 bases between. Per germline, CDR1 SGHRS and CDR2 YFSETQ. There are 17 residues in the CDR3. The CDR3 sequence is CASSSFGRPRGTDTQYF. The CDR3 DNA follows: TGCGCCAGCAGCTCCTTCGGACGGCCGCGGGGCACAGATACGCAGTATTTT. Supplemented by reference TRBV5-1 and TRBJ2-3, the full variable domain reads KAGVTQTPRYLIKTRGQQVTLSCSPISGHRSVSWYQQTPGQGLQFLFEYFSETQRNKGNFPGRFSGRQFSNSRSEMNVSTLELGDSALYLCASSSFGRPRGTDTQYFGPGTRLTVL.

This rearrangement joins TRBV5-1 to TRBJ2-5, with D unclear. This CDR3 region has 14 residues. The V end was cut by 6 bases, the J end by 1 base, with 13 bases between. In germline, CDR1 is SGHRS, CDR2 YFSETQ. The CDR3 sequence is CASTGDGGQETQYF. CDR3 in DNA: TGCGCCAGCACCGGTGACGGCGGCCAAGAGACCCAGTACTTC.